This passage covers 10 T cell receptor beta chains from one sample sequenced in a study of blood T cell repertoires in COVID-19 (dated by TCRdb to the early 2020s). The protocol used for the library was the immunoSEQ multiplex PCR assay. Sourced from immuneACCESS, this table was stored by TCRdb with only in-frame sequences that have V and J called. A share of the clones is absent; for the studies checked, an unresolved V gene accounts for under half, and the remainder has no known explanation. Here the sample has about 130,000 clones; about 83% occur a single time. The ten largest clones capture 8% to 10% of the sample. The sequenced sample consisted of peripheral blood. These receptors were collected from a man aged 35-49 years with active or convalescent COVID-19.

The chain links TRBV2 to TRBJ1-6, with a weak D call TRBD1 (6 bases). Trimming removed 6 bases from V and 9 bases from J, with 15 bases in between. The CDR3 has 14 amino acids. Germline V gives CDR1 SNHLY, CDR2 FYNNEI. The CDR3 loop is CASSSDRTRSPLHF. CDR3 DNA: TGTGCCAGCAGCTCCGACAGGACCCGTTCACCCCTCCACTTT.

The chain links TRBV18 to TRBJ1-1; D remains unclear. The CDR3 consists of 13 residues. The V end was cut by 2 bases, the J end by 4 bases, with 8 bases between. Looked up from germline, CDR1 is KGHSH and CDR2 is LQKENI. The DNA of the CDR3 is TGTGCCAGCTCACCAGTTGTGAGCACTGAAGCTTTCTTT. It codes for CASSPVVSTEAFF.

The chain combines TRBV25-1 with TRBJ1-2; D gene unclear. Trimming pared 1 base from V and 4 bases from J, leaving 10 bases between. The CDR3 is 14 residues long. In germline, CDR1 is MGHDK, CDR2 SYGVNS. CDR3 residues: CASSESLNSYGYTF. The CDR3 DNA follows: TGTGCCAGCAGTGAATCGCTCAACAGCTATGGCTACACCTTC.

The chain links TRBV7-9 to TRBJ1-2; the match to TRBD1 covers 8 bases. With V trimmed by 5 bases and J by 6 bases, 8 bases remained unmatched. This CDR3 has 14 residues. The germline gives CDR1 SEHNR, CDR2 FQNEAQ (reference sequence). The CDR3 region is CASSRQGSAHGYTF. The CDR3 coding sequence is TGTGCCAGCAGCCGACAGGGGTCGGCTCATGGCTACACCTTC.

The count of this clone is one. The V gene is TRBV2, the J gene TRBJ1-5, with a tentative D call TRBD1 (5 bases). The CDR3 extends over 16 amino acids. Germline loops: CDR1 SNHLY, CDR2 FYNNEI. V lost 6 bases and J 2 bases, leaving 17 bases between the germline ends. The CDR3 coding sequence is TGTGCCAGCAGCCGAAACCAGGGTTCGGGCAATCAGCCCCAGCATTTT. It specifies CASSRNQGSGNQPQHF.

This clone was seen just once. The gene calls are TRBV7-3 and TRBJ1-2; weak D call: TRBD1 (6 bases). CDR1 and CDR2 from the germline V gene are SGHTA and FQGTGA. Trimming cost V 2 bases and J 7 bases, with 17 bases left between them. The CDR3 is 15 residues long. CDR3 sequence (DNA): TGTGCCAGCAGCTTAGTTCCAGGGGCTGTTAGTGGCTACACCTTC. Its protein product is CASSLVPGAVSGYTF.

This clone occurred a few times. J is TRBJ2-7 and V is TRBV7-2; 8 nucleotides line up with TRBD1. Germline V CDR1 and CDR2: SGHTA, FQGNSA. The CDR3 runs to 15 residues. J was trimmed by 0 bases and V by 1 base; bases with no gene match: 2. The CDR3 nucleotides are TGTGCCAGCAGCTTAGGGACAGGGATCTCCTACGAGCAGTACTTC. The encoded protein is CASSLGTGISYEQYF.

The V gene is TRBV3-1 (or the pseudogene TRBV3-2), the J gene TRBJ1-4; D uncertain. There are 13 residues in the CDR3. V lost 1 base and J 16 bases, leaving 16 bases between the germline ends. Germline values: CDR1 LGHDT, CDR2 YNNKEL (reference sequence). The CDR3 bases are TGTGCCAGCAGCCAAGGGGCCGGTCACGATCGGTTTTTT. It encodes CASSQGAGHDRFF.

This rearrangement joins TRBV9 to TRBJ2-3, with no clear D. The length of the CDR3 is 16 residues. Trimming cost V 3 bases and J 0 bases, with 14 bases left between them. Looked up from germline, CDR1 is SGDLS and CDR2 is YYNGEE. CDR3 in amino acids: CASSAVRTPSTDTQYF. CDR3 nucleotide sequence: TGTGCCAGCAGCGCTGTCAGAACCCCTAGCACAGATACGCAGTATTTT.

The chain joins TRBV5-1 to TRBJ1-3, with D uncertain. Looked up from germline, CDR1 is SGHRS and CDR2 is YFSETQ. Trimming pared 0 bases from V and 6 bases from J, leaving 10 bases between. This CDR3 has 14 amino acids. In DNA, the CDR3 is TGCGCCAGCAGCTTGGGATCAGGATCAAACACCATATATTTT. As protein: CASSLGSGSNTIYF.